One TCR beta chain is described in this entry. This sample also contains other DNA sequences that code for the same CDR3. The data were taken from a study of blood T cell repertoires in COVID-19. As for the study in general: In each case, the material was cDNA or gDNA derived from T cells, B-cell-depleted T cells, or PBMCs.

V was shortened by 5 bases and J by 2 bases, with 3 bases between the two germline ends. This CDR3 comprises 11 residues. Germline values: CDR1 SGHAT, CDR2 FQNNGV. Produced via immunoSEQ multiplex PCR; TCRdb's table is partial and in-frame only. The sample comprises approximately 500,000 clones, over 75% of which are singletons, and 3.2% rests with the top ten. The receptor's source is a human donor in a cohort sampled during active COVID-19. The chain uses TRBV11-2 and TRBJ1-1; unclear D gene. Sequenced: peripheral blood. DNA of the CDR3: TGTGCCAGCAGCGTAAACACTGAAGCTTTCTTT. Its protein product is CASSVNTEAFF.